This TCR beta chain derives from a study of molecular identifiers for immune sequencing clone quantification. Turning to this clonotype: Its antigen is not identified.

In germline, CDR1 is KGHSH, CDR2 LQKENI. This CDR3 has 15 residues. V shed 3 bases and J 2 bases; nucleotides not matched to a gene: 6. TCRdb called the PCR reads again in MiXCR, with one record for every CDR3 protein. The sample includes about half a million distinct CDR3 sequences, about 20% of them seen just once. Study outcomes and limitations: Underestimation of highly expanded clone sizes could arise where identical TCR molecules share a barcode.

This chain joins TRBV18 and TRBJ2-7; 8 bases align to TRBD2. The sample was naive CD8+ T cells from blood, with Jurkat cell RNA spiked in. As for subset: FACS-sorted CD8+CD4-CCR7+CD45RA+ naive T cells. This clonotype was obtained from a human donor in good health. Some libraries in this study had Jurkat cell RNA spiked in. CDR3 sequence reads: CASSPGRVDPYEQYF. CDR3 coding DNA: TGTGCCAGCTCACCCGGGAGGGTAGATCCCTACGAGCAGTACTTC.